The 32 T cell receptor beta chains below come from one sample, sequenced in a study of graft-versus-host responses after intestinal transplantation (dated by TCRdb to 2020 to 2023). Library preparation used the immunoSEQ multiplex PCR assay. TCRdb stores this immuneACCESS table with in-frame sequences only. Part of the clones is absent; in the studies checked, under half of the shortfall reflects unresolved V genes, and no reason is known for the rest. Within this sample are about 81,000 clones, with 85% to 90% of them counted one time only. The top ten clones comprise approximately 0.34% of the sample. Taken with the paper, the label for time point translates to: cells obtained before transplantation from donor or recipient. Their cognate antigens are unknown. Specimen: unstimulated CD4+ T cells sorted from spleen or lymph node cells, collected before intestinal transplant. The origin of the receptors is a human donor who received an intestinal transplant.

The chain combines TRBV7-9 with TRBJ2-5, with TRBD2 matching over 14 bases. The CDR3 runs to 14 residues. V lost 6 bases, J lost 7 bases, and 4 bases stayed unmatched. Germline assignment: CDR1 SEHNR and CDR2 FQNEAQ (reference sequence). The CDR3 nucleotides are TGTGCCAGCAGTCGGACTAGCGGGGGGCCGACCCAGTACTTC. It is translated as CASSRTSGGPTQYF. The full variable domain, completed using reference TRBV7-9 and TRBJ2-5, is DTGVSQNPRHKITKRGQNVTFRCDPISEHNRLYWYRQTLGQGPEFLTYFQNEAQLEKSRLLSDRFSAERPKGSFSTLEIQRTEQGDSAMYLCASSRTSGGPTQYFGPGTRLLVL.

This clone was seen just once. CDR3 bases: TGTGCCAGCAGTTTATCAGTAGACAGGGTCCTTACTGGGGCCAACGTCCTGACTTTC. This encodes CASSLSVDRVLTGANVLTF. The chain is built from TRBV27 and TRBJ2-6, with TRBD1 matching 7 bases. Germline CDR1 reads MNHEY; CDR2 reads SMNVEV (reference sequence). This CDR3 contains 19 residues. The trim removed 0 bases at V and 2 bases at J, leaving 10 bases unmatched.

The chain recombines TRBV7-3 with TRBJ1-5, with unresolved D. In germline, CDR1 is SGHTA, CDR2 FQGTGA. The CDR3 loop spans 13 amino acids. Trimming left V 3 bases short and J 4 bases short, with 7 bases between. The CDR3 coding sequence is TGTGCCAGCAGCTTGGAGGCGAATCAGCCCCAGCATTTT. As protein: CASSLEANQPQHF.

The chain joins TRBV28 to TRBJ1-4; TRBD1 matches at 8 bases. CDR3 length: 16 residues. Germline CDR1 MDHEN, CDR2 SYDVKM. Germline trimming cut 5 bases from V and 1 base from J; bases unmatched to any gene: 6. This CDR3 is CASSPHRGKTNEKLFF. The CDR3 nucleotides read TGTGCCAGCAGTCCCCACAGGGGGAAAACTAATGAAAAACTGTTTTTT. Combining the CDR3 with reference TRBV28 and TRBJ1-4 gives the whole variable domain DVKVTQSSRYLVKRTGEKVFLECVQDMDHENMFWYRQDPGLGLRLIYFSYDVKMKEKGDIPEGYSVSREKKERFSLILESASTNQTSMYLCASSPHRGKTNEKLFFGSGTQLSVL.

CDR3 DNA: TGCGCCAGCAGCATTTCCACAGGGGAGTCCTACGAGCAGTACTTC. This encodes CASSISTGESYEQYF. The rearrangement links TRBV5-1 to TRBJ2-7, with 7 bases that match TRBD1. The J segment lost 1 base and the V segment lost 4 bases, leaving 8 bases of the junction unmatched. CDR1 is SGHRS, CDR2 YFSETQ, per germline. The CDR3 loop spans 15 amino acids.

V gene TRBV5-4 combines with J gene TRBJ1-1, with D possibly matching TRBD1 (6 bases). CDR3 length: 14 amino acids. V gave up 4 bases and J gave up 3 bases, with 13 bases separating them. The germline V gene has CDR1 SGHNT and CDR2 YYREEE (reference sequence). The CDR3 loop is CASSPDRRDTEAFF. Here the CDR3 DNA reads TGTGCCAGCAGCCCCGACAGGCGGGACACTGAAGCTTTCTTT.

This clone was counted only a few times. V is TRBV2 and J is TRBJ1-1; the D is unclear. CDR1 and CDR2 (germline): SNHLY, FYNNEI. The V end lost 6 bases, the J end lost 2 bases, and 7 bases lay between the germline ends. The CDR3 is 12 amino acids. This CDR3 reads CASRNRNTEAFF. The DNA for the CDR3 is TGTGCCAGCAGGAACAGAAACACTGAAGCTTTCTTT.

CDR3: CASSVGETQYF. The CDR3 DNA reads TGTGCCAGCAGTGTCGGAGAGACCCAGTACTTC. This chain connects TRBV2 to TRBJ2-5; D uncertain. V was shortened by 4 bases and J by 4 bases, with 4 bases between the two germline ends. Germline CDR1 reads SNHLY; CDR2 reads FYNNEI. CDR3 size: 11 residues.

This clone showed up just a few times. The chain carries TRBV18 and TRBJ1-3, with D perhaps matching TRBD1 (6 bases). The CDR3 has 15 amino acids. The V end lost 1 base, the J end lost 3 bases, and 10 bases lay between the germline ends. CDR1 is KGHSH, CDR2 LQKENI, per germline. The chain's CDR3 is CASSPLQGFGNTIYF. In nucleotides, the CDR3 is TGTGCCAGCTCACCACTACAGGGATTTGGAAACACCATATATTTT.

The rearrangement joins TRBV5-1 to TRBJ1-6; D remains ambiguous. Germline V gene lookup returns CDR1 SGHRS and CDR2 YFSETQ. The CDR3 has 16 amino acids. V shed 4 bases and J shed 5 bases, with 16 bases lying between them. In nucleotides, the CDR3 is TGCGCCAGCAGCCGAATGTCGAGAGGGAATAATTCACCCCTCCACTTT. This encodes CASSRMSRGNNSPLHF.

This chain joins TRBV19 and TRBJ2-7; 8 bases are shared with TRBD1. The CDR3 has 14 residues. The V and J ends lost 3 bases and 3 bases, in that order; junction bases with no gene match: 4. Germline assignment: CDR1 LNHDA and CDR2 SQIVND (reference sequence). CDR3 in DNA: TGTGCCAGTAGTATTGGACAGGGCTACTACGAGCAGTACTTC. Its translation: CASSIGQGYYEQYF.

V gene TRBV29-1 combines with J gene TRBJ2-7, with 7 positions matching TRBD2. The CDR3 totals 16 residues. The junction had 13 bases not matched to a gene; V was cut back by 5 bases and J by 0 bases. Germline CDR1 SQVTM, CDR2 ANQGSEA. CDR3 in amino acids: CSVSLIQAGRSYEQYF. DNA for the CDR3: TGCAGCGTTAGCCTGATCCAAGCGGGGCGCTCCTACGAGCAGTACTTC.

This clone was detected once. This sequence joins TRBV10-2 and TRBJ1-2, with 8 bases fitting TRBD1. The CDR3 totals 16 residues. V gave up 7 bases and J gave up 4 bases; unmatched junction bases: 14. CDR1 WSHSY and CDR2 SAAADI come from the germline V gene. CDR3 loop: CASTIIPGQAFYGYTF. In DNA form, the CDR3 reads TGCGCCAGCACCATCATACCGGGACAGGCTTTCTATGGCTACACCTTC.

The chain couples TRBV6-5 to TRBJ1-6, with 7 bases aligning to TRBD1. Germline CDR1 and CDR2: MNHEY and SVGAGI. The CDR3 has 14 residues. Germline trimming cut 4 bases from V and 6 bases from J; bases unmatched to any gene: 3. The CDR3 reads CASSLTGTNSPLHF. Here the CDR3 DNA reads TGTGCCAGCAGTTTGACAGGGACTAATTCACCCCTCCACTTT.

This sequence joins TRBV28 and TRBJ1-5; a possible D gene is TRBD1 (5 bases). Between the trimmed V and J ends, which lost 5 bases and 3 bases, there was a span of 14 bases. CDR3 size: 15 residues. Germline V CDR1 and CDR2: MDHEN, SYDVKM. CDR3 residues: CASSPGTIHNQPQHF. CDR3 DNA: TGTGCCAGCAGTCCCGGGACTATTCACAATCAGCCCCAGCATTTT. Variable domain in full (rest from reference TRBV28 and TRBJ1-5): DVKVTQSSRYLVKRTGEKVFLECVQDMDHENMFWYRQDPGLGLRLIYFSYDVKMKEKGDIPEGYSVSREKKERFSLILESASTNQTSMYLCASSPGTIHNQPQHFGDGTRLSIL.

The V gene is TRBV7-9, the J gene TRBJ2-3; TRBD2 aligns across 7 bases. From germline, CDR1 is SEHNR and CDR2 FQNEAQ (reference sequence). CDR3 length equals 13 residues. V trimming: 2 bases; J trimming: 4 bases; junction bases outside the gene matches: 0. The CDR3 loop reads CASSLTSADTQYF. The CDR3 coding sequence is TGTGCCAGCAGCTTAACTAGCGCAGATACGCAGTATTTT. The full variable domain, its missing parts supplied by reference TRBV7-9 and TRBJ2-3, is DTGVSQNPRHKITKRGQNVTFRCDPISEHNRLYWYRQTLGQGPEFLTYFQNEAQLEKSRLLSDRFSAERPKGSFSTLEIQRTEQGDSAMYLCASSLTSADTQYFGPGTRLTVL.

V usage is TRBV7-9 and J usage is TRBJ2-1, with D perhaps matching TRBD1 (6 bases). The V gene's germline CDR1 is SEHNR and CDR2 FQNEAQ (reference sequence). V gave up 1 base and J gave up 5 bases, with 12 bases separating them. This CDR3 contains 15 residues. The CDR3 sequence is CASSLVGTQHNEQFF. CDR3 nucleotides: TGTGCCAGCAGCTTAGTGGGGACACAACACAATGAGCAGTTCTTC.

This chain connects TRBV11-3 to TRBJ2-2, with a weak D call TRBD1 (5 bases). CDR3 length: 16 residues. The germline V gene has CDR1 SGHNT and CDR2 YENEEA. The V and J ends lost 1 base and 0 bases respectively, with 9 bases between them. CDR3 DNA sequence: TGTGCCAGCAGCTTAGGACAGCCCTCGAACACCGGGGAGCTGTTTTTT. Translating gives CASSLGQPSNTGELFF.

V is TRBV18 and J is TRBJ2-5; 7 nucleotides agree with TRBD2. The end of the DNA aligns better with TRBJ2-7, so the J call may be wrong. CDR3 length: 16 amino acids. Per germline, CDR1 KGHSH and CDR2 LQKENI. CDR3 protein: CASSPPGQRGVVEQYF. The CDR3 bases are TGTGCCAGCTCACCACCGGGCCAGCGGGGAGTGGTCGAGCAGTACTTC.

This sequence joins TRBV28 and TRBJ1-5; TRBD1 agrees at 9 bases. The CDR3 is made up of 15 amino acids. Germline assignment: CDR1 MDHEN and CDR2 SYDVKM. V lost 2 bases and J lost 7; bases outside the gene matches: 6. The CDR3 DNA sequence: TGTGCCAGCAGTTTAGGGAACAGGGGGCGCCAGCCCCAGCATTTT. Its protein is CASSLGNRGRQPQHF.

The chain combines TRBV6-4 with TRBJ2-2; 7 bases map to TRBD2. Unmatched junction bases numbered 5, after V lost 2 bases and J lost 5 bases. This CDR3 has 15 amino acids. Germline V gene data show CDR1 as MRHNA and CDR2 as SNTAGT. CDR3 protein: CASSDGAAGTGELFF. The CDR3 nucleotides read TGTGCCAGCAGTGACGGGGCAGCGGGGACCGGGGAGCTGTTTTTT.

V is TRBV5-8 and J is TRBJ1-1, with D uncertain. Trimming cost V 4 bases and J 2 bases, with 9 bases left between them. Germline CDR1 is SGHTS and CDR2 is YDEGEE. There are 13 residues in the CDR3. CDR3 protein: CASSQTTNTEAFF. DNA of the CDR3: TGTGCCAGCAGCCAAACGACTAACACTGAAGCTTTCTTT. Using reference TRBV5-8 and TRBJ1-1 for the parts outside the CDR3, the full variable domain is EAGVTQSPTHLIKTRGQQATLRCSPISGHTSVYWYQQALGLGLQFLLWYDEGEERNRGNFPPRFSGRQFPNYSSELNVNALELEDSALYLCASSQTTNTEAFFGQGTRLTVV.

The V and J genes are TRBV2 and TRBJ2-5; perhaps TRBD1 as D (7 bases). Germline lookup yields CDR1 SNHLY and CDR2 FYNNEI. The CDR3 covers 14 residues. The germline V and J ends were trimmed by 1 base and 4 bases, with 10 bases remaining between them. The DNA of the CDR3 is TGTGCCAGCAGTGAAGGACAGGGAGGAGAGACCCAGTACTTC. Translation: CASSEGQGGETQYF.

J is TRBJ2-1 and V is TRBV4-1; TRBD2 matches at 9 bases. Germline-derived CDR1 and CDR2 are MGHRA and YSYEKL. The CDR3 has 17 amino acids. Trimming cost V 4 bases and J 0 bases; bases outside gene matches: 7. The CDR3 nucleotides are TGCGCCAGCAGCCGGCGGGAGGGCCTCAGCTCCTACAATGAGCAGTTCTTC. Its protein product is CASSRREGLSSYNEQFF.

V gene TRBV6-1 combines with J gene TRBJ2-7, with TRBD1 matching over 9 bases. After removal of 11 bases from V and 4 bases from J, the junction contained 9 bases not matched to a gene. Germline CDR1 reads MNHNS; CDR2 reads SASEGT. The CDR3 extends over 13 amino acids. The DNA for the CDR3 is TGTGCCGCAAAGGGGGACAGGGCTTACGAGCAGTACTTC. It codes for CAAKGDRAYEQYF.

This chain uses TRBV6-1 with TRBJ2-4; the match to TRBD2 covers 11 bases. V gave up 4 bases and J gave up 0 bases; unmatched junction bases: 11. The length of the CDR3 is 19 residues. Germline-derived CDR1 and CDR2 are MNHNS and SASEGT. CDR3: CASSVGLAGGLLAKNIQYF. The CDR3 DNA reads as TGTGCCAGCAGTGTCGGGCTAGCGGGGGGCCTACTAGCCAAAAACATTCAGTACTTC.

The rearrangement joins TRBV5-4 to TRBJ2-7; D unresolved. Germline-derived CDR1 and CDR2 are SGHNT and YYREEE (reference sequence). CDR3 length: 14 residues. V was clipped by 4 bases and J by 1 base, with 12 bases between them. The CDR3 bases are TGTGCCAGCAGCGTTTCCGGGTCTTCCTACGAGCAGTACTTC. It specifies CASSVSGSSYEQYF.

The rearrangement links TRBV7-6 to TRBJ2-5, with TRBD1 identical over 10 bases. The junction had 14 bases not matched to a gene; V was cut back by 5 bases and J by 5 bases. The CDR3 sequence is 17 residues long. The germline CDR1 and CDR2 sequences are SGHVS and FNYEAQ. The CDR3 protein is CASSLSPTGGYWETQYF. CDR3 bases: TGTGCCAGCAGCCTATCCCCGACAGGGGGCTATTGGGAGACCCAGTACTTC.

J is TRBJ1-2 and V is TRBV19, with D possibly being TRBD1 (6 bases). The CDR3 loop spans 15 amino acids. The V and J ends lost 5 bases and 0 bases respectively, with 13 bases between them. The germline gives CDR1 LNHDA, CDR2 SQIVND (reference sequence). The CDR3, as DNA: TGTGCCAGTAGTGACAGGTCTAACGCTAACTATGGCTACACCTTC. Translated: CASSDRSNANYGYTF.

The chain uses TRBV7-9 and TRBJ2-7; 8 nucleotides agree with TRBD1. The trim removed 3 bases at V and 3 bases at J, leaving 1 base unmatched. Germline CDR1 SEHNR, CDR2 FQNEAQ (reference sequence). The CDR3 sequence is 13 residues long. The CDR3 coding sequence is TGTGCCAGCAGCTTGGGACAGGACTACGAGCAGTACTTC. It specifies CASSLGQDYEQYF.

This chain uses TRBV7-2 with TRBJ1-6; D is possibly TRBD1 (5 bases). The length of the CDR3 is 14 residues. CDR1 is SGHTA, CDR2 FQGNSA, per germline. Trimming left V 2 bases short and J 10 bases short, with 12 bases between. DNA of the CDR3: TGTGCCAGCAGCTTACAGGGTGGGCGCTCACCCCTCCACTTT. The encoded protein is CASSLQGGRSPLHF.

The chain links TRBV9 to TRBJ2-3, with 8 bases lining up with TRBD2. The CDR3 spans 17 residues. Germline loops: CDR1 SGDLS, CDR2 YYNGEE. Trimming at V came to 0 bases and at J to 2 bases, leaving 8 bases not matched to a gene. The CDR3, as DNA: TGTGCCAGCAGCGTAGACGTAGCGGGATCCCCCACAGATACGCAGTATTTT. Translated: CASSVDVAGSPTDTQYF.